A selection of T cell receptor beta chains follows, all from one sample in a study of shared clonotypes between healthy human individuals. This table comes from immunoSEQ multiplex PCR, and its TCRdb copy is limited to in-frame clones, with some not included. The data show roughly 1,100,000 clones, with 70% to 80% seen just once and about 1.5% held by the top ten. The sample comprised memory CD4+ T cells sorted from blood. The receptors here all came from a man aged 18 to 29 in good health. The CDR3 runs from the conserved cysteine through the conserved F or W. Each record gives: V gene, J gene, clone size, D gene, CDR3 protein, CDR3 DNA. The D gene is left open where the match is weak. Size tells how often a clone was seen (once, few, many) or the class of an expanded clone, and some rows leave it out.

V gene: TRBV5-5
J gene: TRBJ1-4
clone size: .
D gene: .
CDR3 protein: CASSLEGRTNEKLFF
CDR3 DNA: TGTGCCAGCAGCTTGGAAGGGAGGACTAATGAAAAACTGTTTTTT

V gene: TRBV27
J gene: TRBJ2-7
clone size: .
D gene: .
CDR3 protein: CASSLETGRGEQYF
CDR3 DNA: TGTGCCAGCAGTTTGGAAACAGGGCGGGGGGAGCAGTACTTC

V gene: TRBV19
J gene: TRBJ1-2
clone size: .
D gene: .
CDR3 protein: CASSPLSTNYGYTF
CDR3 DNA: TGTGCCAGTAGTCCACTTAGTACTAACTATGGCTACACCTTC

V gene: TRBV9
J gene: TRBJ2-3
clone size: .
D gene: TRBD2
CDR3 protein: CASSVRGDTDTQYF
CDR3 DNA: TGTGCCAGCAGCGTACGGGGGGACACAGATACGCAGTATTTT

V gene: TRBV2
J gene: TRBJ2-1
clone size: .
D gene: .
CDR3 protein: CASNFIGYNEQFF
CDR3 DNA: TGTGCCAGCAATTTTATAGGATACAATGAGCAGTTCTTC

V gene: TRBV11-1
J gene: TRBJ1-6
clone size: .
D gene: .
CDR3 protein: CASSSRKSPLDNSPLHF
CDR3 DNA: TGTGCCAGCAGCTCCCGTAAAAGCCCCCTGGATAATTCACCCCTCCACTTT

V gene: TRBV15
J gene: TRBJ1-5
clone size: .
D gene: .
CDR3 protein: CATSREGRGDQPQHF
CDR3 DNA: TGTGCCACCAGCAGAGAAGGGAGAGGAGATCAGCCCCAGCATTTT

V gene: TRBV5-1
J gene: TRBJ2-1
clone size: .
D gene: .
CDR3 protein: CASSYYNEQFF
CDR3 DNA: TGCGCCAGCAGCTACTACAATGAGCAGTTCTTC

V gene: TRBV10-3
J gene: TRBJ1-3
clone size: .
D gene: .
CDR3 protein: CAIISDLSGNTIYF
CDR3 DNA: TGTGCCATCATCTCGGATCTCTCTGGAAACACCATATATTTT

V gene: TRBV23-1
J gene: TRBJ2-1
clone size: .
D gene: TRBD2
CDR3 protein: CASSHSGGPYNEQFF
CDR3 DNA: TGCGCCAGCAGTCACAGCGGGGGGCCCTACAATGAGCAGTTCTTC

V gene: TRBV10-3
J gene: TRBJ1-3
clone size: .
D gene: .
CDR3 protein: CAISGTVDRGNTIYF
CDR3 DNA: TGTGCCATCAGTGGGACTGTCGATAGGGGAAACACCATATATTTT

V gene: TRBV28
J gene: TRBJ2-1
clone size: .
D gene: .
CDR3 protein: CASSSPLGGRNEQFF
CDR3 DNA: TGTGCCAGCAGTTCCCCCCTTGGGGGGAGGAATGAGCAGTTCTTC

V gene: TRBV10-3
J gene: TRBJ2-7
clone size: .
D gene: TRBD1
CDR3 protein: CAIRKGQGYEQYF
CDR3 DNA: TGTGCCATCAGAAAAGGACAGGGCTACGAGCAGTACTTC

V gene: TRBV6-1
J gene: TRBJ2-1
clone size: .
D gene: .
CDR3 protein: CASSEAGDYNEQFF
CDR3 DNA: TGTGCCAGCAGTGAAGCGGGGGACTACAATGAGCAGTTCTTC

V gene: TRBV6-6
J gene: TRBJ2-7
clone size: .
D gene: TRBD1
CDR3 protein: CATGRGQNYEQYF
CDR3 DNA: TGTGCCACCGGCAGGGGACAGAACTACGAGCAGTACTTC

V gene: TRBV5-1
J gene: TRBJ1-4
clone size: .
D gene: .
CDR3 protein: CASSLDVSNEKLFF
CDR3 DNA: TGCGCCAGCAGCCTGGACGTGAGTAATGAAAAACTGTTTTTT

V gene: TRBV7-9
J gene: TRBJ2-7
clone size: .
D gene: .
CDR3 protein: CASSPNSNEQYF
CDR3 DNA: TGTGCCAGCAGCCCTAACAGTAACGAGCAGTACTTC

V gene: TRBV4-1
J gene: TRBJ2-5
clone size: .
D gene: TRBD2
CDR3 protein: CASSQNSGGFQETQYF
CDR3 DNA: TGCGCCAGCAGCCAAAATAGCGGGGGGTTTCAAGAGACCCAGTACTTC

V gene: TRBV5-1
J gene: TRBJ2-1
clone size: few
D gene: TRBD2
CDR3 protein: CASSPASGSSYNEQFF
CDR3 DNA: TGCGCCAGCAGCCCCGCTAGCGGGAGCTCCTACAATGAGCAGTTCTTC

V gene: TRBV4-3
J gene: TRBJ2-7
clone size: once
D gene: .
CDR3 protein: CASSQEGDRDAIHEQYF
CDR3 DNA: TGCGCCAGCAGCCAAGAGGGGGACCGGGACGCGATTCACGAGCAGTACTTC

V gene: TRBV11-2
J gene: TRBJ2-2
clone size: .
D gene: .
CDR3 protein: CASSLEFAGSNTGELFF
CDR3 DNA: TGTGCCAGCAGCTTAGAGTTTGCGGGGTCGAACACCGGGGAGCTGTTTTTT

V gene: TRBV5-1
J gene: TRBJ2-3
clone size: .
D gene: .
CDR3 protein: CASSLAVQGSTDTQYF
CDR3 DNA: TGCGCCAGCAGCTTGGCCGTGCAGGGTTCAACAGATACGCAGTATTTT

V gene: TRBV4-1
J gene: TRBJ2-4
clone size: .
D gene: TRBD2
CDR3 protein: CASGGIPGLAGAKNIQYF
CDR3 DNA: TGCGCCAGCGGGGGAATTCCGGGACTAGCGGGAGCCAAAAACATTCAGTACTTC

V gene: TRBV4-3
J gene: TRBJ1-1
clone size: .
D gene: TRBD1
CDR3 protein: CASSELTGGSPEAFF
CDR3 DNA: TGCGCCAGCAGCGAACTGACAGGGGGATCCCCTGAAGCTTTCTTT

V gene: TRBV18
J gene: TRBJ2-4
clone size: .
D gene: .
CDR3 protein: CASSPGVNSNIQYF
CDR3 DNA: TGTGCCAGCTCACCGGGAGTTAATTCAAACATTCAGTACTTC

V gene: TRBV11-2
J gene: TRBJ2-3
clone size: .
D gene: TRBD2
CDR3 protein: CASRWTSIGTDTQYF
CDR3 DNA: TGTGCCAGCAGATGGACTAGCATTGGCACAGATACGCAGTATTTT

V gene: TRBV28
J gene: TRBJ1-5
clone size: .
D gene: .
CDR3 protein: CASSSDRYSNQPQHF
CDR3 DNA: TGTGCCAGCAGTTCGGACAGATATAGCAATCAGCCCCAGCATTTT

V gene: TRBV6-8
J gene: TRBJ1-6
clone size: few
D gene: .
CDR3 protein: CASFVGGEYNSPLHF
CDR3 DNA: TGTGCCAGTTTTGTGGGGGGAGAGTATAATTCACCCCTCCACTTT

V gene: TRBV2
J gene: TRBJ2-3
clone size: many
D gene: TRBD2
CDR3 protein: CASSVGVAGEADTQYF
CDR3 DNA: TGTGCCAGCAGTGTGGGGGTGGCGGGAGAGGCAGATACGCAGTATTTT

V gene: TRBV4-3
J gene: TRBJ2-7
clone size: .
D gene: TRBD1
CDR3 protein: CASSQGRQGVYEQYF
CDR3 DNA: TGCGCCAGCAGCCAAGGTCGACAGGGAGTGTACGAGCAGTACTTC

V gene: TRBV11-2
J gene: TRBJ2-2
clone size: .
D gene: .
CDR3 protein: CASSPRLTENTGELFF
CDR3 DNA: TGTGCCAGCAGCCCTCGACTAACTGAGAACACCGGGGAGCTGTTTTTT

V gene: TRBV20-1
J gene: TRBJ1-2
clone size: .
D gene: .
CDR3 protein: CSARMAGFVF
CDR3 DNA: TGCAGTGCTAGGATGGCGGGGTTCGTCTTC

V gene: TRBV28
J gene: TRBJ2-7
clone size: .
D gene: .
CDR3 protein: CASRRGDGLYEQYF
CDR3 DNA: TGTGCCAGCAGGAGAGGGGACGGTCTCTACGAGCAGTACTTC

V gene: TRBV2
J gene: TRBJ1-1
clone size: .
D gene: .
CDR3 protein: CASRDTFGDTEAFF
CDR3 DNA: TGTGCCAGCAGAGACACTTTTGGGGACACTGAAGCTTTCTTT

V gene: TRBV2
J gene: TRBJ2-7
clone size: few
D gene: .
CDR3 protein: CASRRDSYEQYF
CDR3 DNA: TGTGCCAGCAGAAGAGACAGCTACGAGCAGTACTTC

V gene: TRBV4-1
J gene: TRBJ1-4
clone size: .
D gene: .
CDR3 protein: CASSQESPGVSEKLFF
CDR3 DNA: TGCGCCAGCAGCCAGGAATCCCCCGGGGTCAGTGAAAAACTGTTTTTT

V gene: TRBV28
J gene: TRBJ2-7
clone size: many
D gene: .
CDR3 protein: CASTGLSREQYF
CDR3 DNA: TGTGCCAGTACGGGGCTTAGCCGCGAGCAGTACTTC

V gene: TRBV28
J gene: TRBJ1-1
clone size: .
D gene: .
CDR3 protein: CASTTPAGGPEAFF
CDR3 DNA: TGTGCCAGCACTACGCCAGCGGGGGGGCCTGAAGCTTTCTTT

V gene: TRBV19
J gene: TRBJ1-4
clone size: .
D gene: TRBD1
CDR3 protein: CASSAQGATNEKLFF
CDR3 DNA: TGTGCCAGTAGTGCCCAGGGGGCTACTAATGAAAAACTGTTTTTT

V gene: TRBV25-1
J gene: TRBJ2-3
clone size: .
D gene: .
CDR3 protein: CASGPVKEDTQYF
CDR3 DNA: TGTGCCAGCGGGCCGGTAAAAGAAGATACGCAGTATTTT

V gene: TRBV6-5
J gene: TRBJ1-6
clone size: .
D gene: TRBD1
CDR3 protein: CASRPGTANSPLHF
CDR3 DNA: TGTGCCAGCAGGCCCGGGACAGCTAATTCACCCCTCCACTTT

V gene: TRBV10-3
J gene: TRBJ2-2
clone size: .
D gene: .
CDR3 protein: CAISSFGTGELFF
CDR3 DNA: TGTGCCATCAGTTCGTTTGGCACCGGGGAGCTGTTTTTT

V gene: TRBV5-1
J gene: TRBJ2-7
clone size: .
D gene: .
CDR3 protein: CASSLNYEQYF
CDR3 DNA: TGCGCCAGCAGCTTGAACTACGAGCAGTACTTC

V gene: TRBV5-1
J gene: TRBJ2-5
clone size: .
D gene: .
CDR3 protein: CASSESANQETQYF
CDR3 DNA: TGCGCCAGCAGTGAGTCGGCCAACCAAGAGACCCAGTACTTC

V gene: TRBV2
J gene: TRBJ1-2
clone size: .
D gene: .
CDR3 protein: CASTPLQSNYGYTF
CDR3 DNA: TGTGCCAGCACTCCCCTACAGTCTAACTATGGCTACACCTTC

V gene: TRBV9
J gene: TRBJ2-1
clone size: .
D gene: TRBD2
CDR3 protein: CASSVSGGSNEQFF
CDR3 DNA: TGTGCCAGCAGCGTTAGCGGGGGGAGCAATGAGCAGTTCTTC

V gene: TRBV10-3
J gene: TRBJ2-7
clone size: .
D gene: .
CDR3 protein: CAISEKVYEQYF
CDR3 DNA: TGTGCCATCAGTGAAAAGGTTTACGAGCAGTACTTC

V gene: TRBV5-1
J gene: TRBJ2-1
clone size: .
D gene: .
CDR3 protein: CASSLGDIHNEQFF
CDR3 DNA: TGCGCCAGCAGCTTGGGGGACATTCACAATGAGCAGTTCTTC

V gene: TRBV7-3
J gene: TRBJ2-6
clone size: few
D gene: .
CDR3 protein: CASSPSNGANVLTF
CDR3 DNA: TGTGCCAGCAGCCCGTCTAATGGGGCCAACGTCCTGACTTTC

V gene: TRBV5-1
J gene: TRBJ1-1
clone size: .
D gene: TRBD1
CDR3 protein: CATATGGDTEAFF
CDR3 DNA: TGCGCCACTGCGACAGGGGGGGACACTGAAGCTTTCTTT

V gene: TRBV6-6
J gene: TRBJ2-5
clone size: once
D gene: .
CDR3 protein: CASTRGETQYF
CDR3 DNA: TGTGCCAGTACCCGGGGGGAGACCCAGTACTTC

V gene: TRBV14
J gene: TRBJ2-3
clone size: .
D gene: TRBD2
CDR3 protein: CASSQGSGGWTQYF
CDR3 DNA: TGTGCCAGCAGCCAAGGGAGCGGGGGGTGGACGCAGTATTTT

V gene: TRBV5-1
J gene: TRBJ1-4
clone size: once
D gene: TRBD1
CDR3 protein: CASSRKGADEKLFF
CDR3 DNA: TGCGCCAGCAGCAGAAAGGGGGCTGATGAAAAACTGTTTTTT